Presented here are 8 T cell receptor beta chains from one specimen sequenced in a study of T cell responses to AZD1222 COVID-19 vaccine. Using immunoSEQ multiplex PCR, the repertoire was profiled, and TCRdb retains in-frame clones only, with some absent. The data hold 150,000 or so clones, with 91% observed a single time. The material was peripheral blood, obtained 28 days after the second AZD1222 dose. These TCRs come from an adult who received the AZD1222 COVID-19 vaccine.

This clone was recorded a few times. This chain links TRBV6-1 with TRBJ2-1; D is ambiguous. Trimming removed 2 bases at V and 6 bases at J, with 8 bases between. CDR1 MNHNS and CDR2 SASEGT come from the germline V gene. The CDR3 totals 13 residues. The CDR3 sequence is CASSEKESNEQFF. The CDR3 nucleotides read TGTGCCAGCAGTGAAAAGGAAAGCAATGAGCAGTTCTTC.

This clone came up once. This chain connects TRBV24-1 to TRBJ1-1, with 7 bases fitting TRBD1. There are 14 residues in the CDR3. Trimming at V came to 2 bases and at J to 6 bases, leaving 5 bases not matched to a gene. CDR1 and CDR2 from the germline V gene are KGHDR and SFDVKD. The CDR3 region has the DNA TGTGCCACCAGTGATTCGGCCAGGGGGGCTGAAGCTTTCTTT. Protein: CATSDSARGAEAFF.

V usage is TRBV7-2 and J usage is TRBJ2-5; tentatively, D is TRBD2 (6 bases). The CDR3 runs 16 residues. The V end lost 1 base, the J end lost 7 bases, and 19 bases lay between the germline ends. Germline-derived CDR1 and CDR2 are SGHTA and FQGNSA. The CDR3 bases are TGTGCCAGCAGCTTAGGGTTTAGCGGAAGACTTGGGACCCAGTACTTC. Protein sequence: CASSLGFSGRLGTQYF.

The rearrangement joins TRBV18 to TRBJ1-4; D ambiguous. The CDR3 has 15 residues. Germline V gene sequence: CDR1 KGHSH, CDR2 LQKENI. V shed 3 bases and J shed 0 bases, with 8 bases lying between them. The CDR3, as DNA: TGTGCCAGCTCACCGTACTCCGCAACTAATGAAAAACTGTTTTTT. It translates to CASSPYSATNEKLFF.

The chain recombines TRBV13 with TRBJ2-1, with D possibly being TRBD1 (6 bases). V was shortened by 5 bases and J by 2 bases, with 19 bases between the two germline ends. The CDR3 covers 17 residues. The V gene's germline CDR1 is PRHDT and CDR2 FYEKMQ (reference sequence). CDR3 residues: CASSLTLTGLAYNEQFF. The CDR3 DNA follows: TGTGCCAGCAGCCTAACCCTCACAGGGTTGGCCTACAATGAGCAGTTCTTC.

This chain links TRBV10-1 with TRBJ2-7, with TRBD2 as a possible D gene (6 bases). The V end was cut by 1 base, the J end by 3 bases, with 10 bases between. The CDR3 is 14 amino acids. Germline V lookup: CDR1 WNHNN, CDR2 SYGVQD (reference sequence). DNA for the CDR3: TGCGCCAGCAGTGAGTGGGTGGGGGGCTACGAGCAGTACTTC. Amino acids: CASSEWVGGYEQYF.

CDR3 sequence: CASRHPDTEAFF. The CDR3 DNA sequence: TGCGCCAGCAGACACCCAGACACTGAAGCTTTCTTT. The chain uses TRBV4-1 and TRBJ1-1; D call uncertain. Germline V gene lookup returns CDR1 MGHRA and CDR2 YSYEKL. Trimming cost V 6 bases and J 3 bases, with 8 bases left between them. This CDR3 region has 12 residues.

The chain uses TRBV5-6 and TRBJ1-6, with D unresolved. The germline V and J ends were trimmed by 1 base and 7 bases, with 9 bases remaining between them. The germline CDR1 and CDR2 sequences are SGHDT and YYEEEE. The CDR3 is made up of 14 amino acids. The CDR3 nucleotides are TGTGCCAGCAGCTTGAGAGGGCGGAATTCACCCCTCCACTTT. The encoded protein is CASSLRGRNSPLHF.